The present TCR beta chain was sequenced within a study of T cell responses to AZD1222 COVID-19 vaccine. Study-wide results and caveats: A rise in Spike-specific TCR breadth and depth followed two AZD1222 doses.

Concerning this clone: Its specificity is not known.

The CDR3 is 15 amino acids. The V gene lost 0 bases and the J gene lost 3 bases, with 10 bases spanning the gap. Germline CDR1 is SGDLS and CDR2 is YYNGEE. Here immunoSEQ multiplex PCR was the method, and the copy in TCRdb shows in-frame clones only, minus some. The sample consists of 150,000 or so clones, about 93% of them appearing once. The rearrangement joins TRBV9 to TRBJ1-5; maybe TRBD1 (5 bases). The source of this sequence is an adult in good health. Sequences were derived from peripheral blood, sampled on day 0 of AZD1222 vaccination. Written as DNA, the CDR3 is TGTGCCAGCAGCGTAGAGGGGAACATCAATCAGCCCCAGCATTTT. It is translated as CASSVEGNINQPQHF.